This TCR beta chain was captured in a study of regulatory T cells in long-lasting Graves disease (dated by TCRdb to about 2021). General notes on the study: In the newly diagnosed Graves' disease group, patients had been taking antithyroid drugs for less than 3 months. Persistent Graves' disease patients were compared with newly diagnosed Graves' disease patients by peripheral blood TCR sequencing and RNA sequencing. The study was conducted in China and was registered as a clinical trial. TCR sequencing covered some 13 persistent and about 20 newly diagnosed Graves' disease patients, 33 samples in total.

Paper-wide results and their limitations: The study examined only peripheral blood because the primary lesion, thyroid tissue, could not be accessed. Sequencing and analysis were restricted to the TCR beta chain. Persistent Graves' disease patients showed lower TCR Shannon entropy and fewer highly expanded clones than newly diagnosed patients, suggesting clonal expansion. A larger number of public clonotypes was shared among persistent patients (over 2,500) than among newly diagnosed patients (over 850). The authors noted that the small sample size was a limitation that may lower accuracy.

To prepare the library, multiplex PCR was applied. Sequenced using an Illumina HiSeq 4000. CDR3 regions were amplified by Arm-PCR with iRepertoire HTBI primers to construct TCR beta libraries. Gel purification was performed on PCR products prior to sequencing. The authors processed their data as follows. Gene usage analysis of CDR3 amino acid clonotypes used the approximately 56 TRBV and 14 TRBJ segments found across samples. COPE and FqMerger were used to merge the filtered high-quality paired reads into contigs. BLAST was used to align contigs to IMGT TRBV, TRBD and TRBJ reference genes, with CDR3 defined following IMGT. Highly expanded clones were defined as clonotypes with a frequency above 0.1%. Repertoire diversity was measured by Shannon entropy, and V-J evenness by the Gini coefficient. Public clonotypes were defined as clonotypes shared by more than one individual. TCRdb ran its own pipeline on the public reads, namely fastp trimming at Q25 and MiXCR clone calling, and kept in-frame beta chains. For every CDR3 protein sequence, its rows merge into one entry that carries the most common genes and DNA. The V and J calls follow TCRdb's processing rather than the paper's. The sample has about 310,000 distinct CDR3 sequences on record, 15% to 20% of them singletons. Approximately 35% of the sample comes from the top ten.

This clonotype occurred many times. Its antigen remains undetermined. One end of the junction does not line up with germline, which may come from a read error. The time point label on this specimen signifies: newly diagnosed GD, antithyroid drugs for less than 3 months. RNA was extracted from PBMCs in TRIzol for both TCR sequencing and RNA sequencing. The diagnosis of Graves' disease followed American Thyroid Association guidelines. Recruitment of patients was carried out at an endocrinology department in Xi'an, China. Each patient gave 7.5 to 10 milliliters of peripheral blood, collected in an EDTA anticoagulant tube. Ficoll Paque Plus density gradient separation was used to isolate PBMCs, and no further T cell sorting was performed. An Agilent 2100 Bioanalyzer and agarose gel were used to check RNA quality, while a NanoDrop 2000 measured RNA concentration. The sequence came from a female donor with Graves disease. The specimen was peripheral blood mononuclear cells (PBMCs), collected at new diagnosis, from a patient treated with antithyroid drugs.

The CDR3 reads CASSDGTGPKSF. The DNA reads as follows: TGTGCCAGCAGTGATGGGACAGGGCCCAAATCATTC. The chain is made from TRBV2 and TRBJ2-4; TRBD1 fits 9 bases in the junction. CDR1 and CDR2 are drawn from the germline V gene: SNHLY, FYNNEI. The CDR3 measures 12 amino acids from cysteine to phenylalanine. Only the CDR3 part of the read is kept: 36 bases, read in frame from the first base.